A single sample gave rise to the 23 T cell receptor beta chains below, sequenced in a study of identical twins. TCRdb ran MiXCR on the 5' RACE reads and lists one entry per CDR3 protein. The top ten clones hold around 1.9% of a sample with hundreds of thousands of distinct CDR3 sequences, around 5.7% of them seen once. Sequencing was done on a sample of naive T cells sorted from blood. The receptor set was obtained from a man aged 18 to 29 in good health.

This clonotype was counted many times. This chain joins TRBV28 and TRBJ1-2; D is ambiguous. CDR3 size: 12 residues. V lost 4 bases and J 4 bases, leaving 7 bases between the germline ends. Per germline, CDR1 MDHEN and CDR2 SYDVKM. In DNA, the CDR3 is TGTGCCAGCAGTTCCCCATCCTATGGCTACACCTTC. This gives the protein CASSSPSYGYTF.

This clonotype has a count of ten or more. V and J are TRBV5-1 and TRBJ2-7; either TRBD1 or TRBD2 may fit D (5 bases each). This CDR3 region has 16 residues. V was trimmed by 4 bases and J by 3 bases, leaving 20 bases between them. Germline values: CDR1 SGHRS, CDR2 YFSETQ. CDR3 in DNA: TGCGCCAGCAGCCTGGAAGGGGCCCTAGCAGTCTACGAGCAGTACTTC. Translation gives CASSLEGALAVYEQYF.

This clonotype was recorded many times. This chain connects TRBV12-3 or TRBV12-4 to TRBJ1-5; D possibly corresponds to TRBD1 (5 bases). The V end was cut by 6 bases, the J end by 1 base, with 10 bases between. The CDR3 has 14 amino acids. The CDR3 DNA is TGTGCCAGCAGAGGGGTAGGAAGCAATCAGCCCCAGCATTTT. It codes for CASRGVGSNQPQHF.

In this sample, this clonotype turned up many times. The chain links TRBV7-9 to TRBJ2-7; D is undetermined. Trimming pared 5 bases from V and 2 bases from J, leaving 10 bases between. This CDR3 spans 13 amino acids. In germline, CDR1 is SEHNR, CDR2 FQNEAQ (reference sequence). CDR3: CASSLDQTYEQYF. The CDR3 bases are TGTGCCAGCAGCCTAGACCAGACCTACGAGCAGTACTTC.

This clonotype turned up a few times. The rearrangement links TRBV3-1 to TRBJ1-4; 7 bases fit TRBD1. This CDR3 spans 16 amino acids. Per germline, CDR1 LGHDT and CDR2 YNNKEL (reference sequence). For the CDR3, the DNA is TGTACCAATGGAGGGGGCGACCCTGCAACTAATGAAAAACTGTTTTTT. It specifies CTNGGGDPATNEKLFF.

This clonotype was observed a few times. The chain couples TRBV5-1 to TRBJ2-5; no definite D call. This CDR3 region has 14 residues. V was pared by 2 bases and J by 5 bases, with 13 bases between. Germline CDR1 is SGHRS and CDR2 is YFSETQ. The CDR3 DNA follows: TGCGCCAGCAGCTTTCCTTCGACCGGGGAGACCCAGTACTTC. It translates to CASSFPSTGETQYF.

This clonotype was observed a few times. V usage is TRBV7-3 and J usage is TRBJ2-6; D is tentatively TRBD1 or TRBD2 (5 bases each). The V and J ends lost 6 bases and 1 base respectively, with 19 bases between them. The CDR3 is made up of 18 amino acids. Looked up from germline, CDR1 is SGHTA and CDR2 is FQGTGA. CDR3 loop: CASSSTGRRLSGANVLTF. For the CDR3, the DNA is TGTGCCAGCAGTTCAACGGGACGGAGACTTTCTGGGGCCAACGTCCTGACTTTC.

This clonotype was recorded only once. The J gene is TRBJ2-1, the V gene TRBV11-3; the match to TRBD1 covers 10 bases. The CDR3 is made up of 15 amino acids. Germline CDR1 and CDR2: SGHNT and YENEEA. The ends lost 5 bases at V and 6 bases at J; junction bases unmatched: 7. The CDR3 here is CASSPRDRGGNEQFF. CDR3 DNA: TGTGCCAGCAGCCCTCGGGACAGGGGAGGCAATGAGCAGTTCTTC.

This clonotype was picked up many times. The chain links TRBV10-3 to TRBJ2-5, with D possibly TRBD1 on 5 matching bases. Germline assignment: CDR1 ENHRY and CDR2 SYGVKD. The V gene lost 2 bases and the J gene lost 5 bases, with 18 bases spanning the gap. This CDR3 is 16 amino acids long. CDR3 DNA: TGTGCCATCAGTGAGGGGGCTTCGACTGCTGCGGAGACCCAGTACTTC. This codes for CAISEGASTAAETQYF.

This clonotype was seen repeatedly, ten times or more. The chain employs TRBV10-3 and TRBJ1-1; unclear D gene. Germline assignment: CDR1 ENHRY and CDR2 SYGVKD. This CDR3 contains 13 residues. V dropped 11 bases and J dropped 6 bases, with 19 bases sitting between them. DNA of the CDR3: TGTGCCTCATCGAGGGAGAGCGCCCCTGAAGCTTTCTTT. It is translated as CASSRESAPEAFF.

The CDR3 nucleotides are TGTGCCAGCAGCTTGGGTTGGGGCAGGGAGTCCGAGCAGTACGTC. Its translation: CASSLGWGRESEQYV. The chain recombines TRBV5-5 with TRBJ2-7; possibly TRBD1 or TRBD2 for D (5 bases each). V lost 0 bases, J lost 6 bases, and 16 bases lay in between. The CDR3 is 15 amino acids. CDR1 is SGHKS and CDR2 is YYEKEE in the germline V gene (reference sequence).

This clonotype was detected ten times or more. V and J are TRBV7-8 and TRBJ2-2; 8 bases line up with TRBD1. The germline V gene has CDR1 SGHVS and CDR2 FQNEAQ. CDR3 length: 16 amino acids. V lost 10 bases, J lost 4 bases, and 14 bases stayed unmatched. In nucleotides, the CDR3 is TGTGCCATCCAACGTGGGACAGGCGTATTCACCGGGGAGCTGTTTTTT. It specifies CAIQRGTGVFTGELFF.

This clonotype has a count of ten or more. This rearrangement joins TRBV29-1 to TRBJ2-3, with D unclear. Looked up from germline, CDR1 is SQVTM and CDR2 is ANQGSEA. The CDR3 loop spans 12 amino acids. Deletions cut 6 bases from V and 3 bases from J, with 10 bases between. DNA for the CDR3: TGCAGCGTGATGACTGATACAGATACGCAGTATTTT. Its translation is CSVMTDTDTQYF.

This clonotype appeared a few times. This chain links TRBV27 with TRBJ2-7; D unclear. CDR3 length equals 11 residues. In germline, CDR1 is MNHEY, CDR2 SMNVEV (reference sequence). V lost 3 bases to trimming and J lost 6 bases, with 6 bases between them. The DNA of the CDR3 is TGTGCCAGCAGTTTCAACAGCGAGCAGTACTTC. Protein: CASSFNSEQYF.

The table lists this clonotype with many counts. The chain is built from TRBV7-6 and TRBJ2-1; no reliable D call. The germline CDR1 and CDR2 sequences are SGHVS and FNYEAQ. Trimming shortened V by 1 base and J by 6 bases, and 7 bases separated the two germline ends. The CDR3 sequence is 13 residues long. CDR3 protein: CASSLGLINEQFF. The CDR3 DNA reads TGTGCCAGCAGCTTAGGACTGATCAATGAGCAGTTCTTC.

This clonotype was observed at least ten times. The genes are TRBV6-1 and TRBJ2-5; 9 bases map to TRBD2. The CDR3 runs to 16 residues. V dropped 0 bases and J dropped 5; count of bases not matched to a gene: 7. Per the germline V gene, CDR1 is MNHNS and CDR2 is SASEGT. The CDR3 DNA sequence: TGTGCCAGCAGTGAAGCTAGCGGGAGAAATCCGGAGACCCAGTACTTC. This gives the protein CASSEASGRNPETQYF.

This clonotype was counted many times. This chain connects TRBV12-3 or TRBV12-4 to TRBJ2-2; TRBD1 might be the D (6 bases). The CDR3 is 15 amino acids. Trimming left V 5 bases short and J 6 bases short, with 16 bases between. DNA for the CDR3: TGTGCCAGCAGTGGAGAGTTGGGGGCTTCCGGGGAGCTGTTTTTT. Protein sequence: CASSGELGASGELFF.

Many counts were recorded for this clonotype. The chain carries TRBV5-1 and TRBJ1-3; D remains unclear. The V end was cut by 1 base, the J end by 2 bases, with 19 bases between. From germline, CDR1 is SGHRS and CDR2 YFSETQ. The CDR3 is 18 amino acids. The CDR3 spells CASSLNYRAANPGNTIYF. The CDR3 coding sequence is TGCGCCAGCAGCTTGAACTATAGGGCCGCCAACCCTGGAAACACCATATATTTT.

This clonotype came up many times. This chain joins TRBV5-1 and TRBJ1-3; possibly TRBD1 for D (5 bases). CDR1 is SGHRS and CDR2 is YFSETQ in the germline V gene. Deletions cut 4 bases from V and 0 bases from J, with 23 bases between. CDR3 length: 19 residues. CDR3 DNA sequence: TGCGCCAGCAGCCACAATCTAGCGACAGAGCCCTCCTCTGGAAACACCATATATTTT. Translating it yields CASSHNLATEPSSGNTIYF.

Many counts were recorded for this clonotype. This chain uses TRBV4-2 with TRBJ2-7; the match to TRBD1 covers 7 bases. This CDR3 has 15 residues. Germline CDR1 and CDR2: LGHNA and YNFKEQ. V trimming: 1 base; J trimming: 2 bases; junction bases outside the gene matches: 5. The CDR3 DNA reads TGTGCCAGCAGCCAAGGCGGACAGGAGACCTACGAGCAGTACTTC. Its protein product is CASSQGGQETYEQYF.

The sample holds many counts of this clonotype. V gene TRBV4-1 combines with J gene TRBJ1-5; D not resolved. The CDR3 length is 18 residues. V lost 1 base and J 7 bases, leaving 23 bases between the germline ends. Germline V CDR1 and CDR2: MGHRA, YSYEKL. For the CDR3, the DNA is TGCGCCAGCAGCCAAGTTGGGGTGTCTTTCGACCCTAGGCAGCCCCAGCATTTT. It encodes CASSQVGVSFDPRQPQHF.

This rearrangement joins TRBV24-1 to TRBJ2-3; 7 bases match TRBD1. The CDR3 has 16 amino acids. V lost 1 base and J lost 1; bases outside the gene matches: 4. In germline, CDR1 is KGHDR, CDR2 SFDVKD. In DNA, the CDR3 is TGTGCCACCAGTGATTTAAGACAGGGAGGCACAGATACGCAGTATTTT. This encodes CATSDLRQGGTDTQYF.

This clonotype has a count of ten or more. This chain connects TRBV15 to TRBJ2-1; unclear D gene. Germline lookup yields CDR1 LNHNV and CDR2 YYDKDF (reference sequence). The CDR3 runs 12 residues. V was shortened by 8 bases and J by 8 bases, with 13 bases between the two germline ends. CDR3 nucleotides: TGTGCCACCCGCACCGGTCCCCATGAGCAGTTCTTC. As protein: CATRTGPHEQFF. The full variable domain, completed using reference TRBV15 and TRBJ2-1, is DAMVIQNPRYQVTQFGKPVTLSCSQTLNHNVMYWYQQKSSQAPKLLFHYYDKDFNNEADTPDNFQSRRPNTSFCFLDIRSPGLGDTAMYLCATRTGPHEQFFGPGTRLTVL.